Listed below are T cell receptor beta chains from one sample, sequenced in a study of regulatory T cells in long-lasting Graves disease. Each CDR3 protein is one row after TCRdb ran MiXCR on the multiplex PCR reads. Of 400,000 to 550,000 distinct CDR3 sequences detected, 14% to 15% appear once; the ten largest clones hold roughly 17%. These sequences were also reported in another study, on T cells in Graves' hyperthyroidism and ophthalmopathy.

The material sequenced was peripheral blood mononuclear cells (PBMCs), taken at new diagnosis, from a patient treated with antithyroid drugs. The source is a woman aged 25 to 45 with Graves disease. The CDR3 runs from the conserved cysteine through the conserved F or W. The D gene is left open where the match is weak. A row's size may be missing; if present it is once, few, many or a size class.

D	V	size	J	DNA	CDR3
NA	TRBV2	many	TRBJ2-7	TGTGCCACCCTAAGCGGTTCGGACTACGAGCAGTACTTC	CATLSGSDYEQYF
TRBD2	TRBV20-1	NA	TRBJ2-7	TGCAGTGCTAGAGTTGGACTAGCGACCTACGAGCAGTACTTC	CSARVGLATYEQYF
NA	TRBV12-3/TRBV12-4	many	TRBJ2-7	TGTGCCAGCAGACCTAATTACTACACCAAAGGCACCTACGAGCAGTACTTC	CASRPNYYTKGTYEQYF
TRBD1	TRBV6-4	NA	TRBJ1-1	TGTAGAGGGGGACAGGGCATGAACACTGAAGCTTTCTTT	CRGGQGMNTEAFF
NA	TRBV3-1	many	TRBJ2-2	TGTGCCAGCAGCCAAGCCAGGCAGGGCACCGGGGAGCTGTTTTTT	CASSQARQGTGELFF
TRBD2	TRBV9	NA	TRBJ2-5	TGTGCCAGCAGCCCTGGAGGTGGACTAGCGGGAGTTGAGACCCAGTACTTC	CASSPGGGLAGVETQYF
TRBD1	TRBV5-1	NA	TRBJ2-1	TGCGCCAGCAGCATAAGTACGGGGACAGGGGAGCAGTTCTTC	CASSISTGTGEQFF
NA	TRBV19	few	TRBJ1-2	TGTGCCAGTAGTATCCGACCTGGCGGGGGCTACACCTTC	CASSIRPGGGYTF
NA	TRBV30	NA	TRBJ1-5	TGTGCCTGGAGCCCGACTAGCAATCAGCCCCAGCATTTT	CAWSPTSNQPQHF
NA	TRBV11-2	many	TRBJ2-3	TGTGCCAGCAGCCCGTTAAGCACAGATACGCAGTATTTT	CASSPLSTDTQYF
TRBD1	TRBV5-6	NA	TRBJ1-1	TGTGCCAGCAGCTTGGCCGGGACAGGGGCGAGCTCTGAAGCTTTCTTT	CASSLAGTGASSEAFF
NA	TRBV6-5	many	TRBJ2-7	TGTGCCAGCAGTTACGGGTCGGAGGGGGCCCACGAGCAGTACTTC	CASSYGSEGAHEQYF
NA	TRBV3-1	many	TRBJ2-7	TGTGCCAGCAGCCAAAGTGTCGGGCTCTACGAGCAGTACTTC	CASSQSVGLYEQYF
NA	TRBV3-1	many	TRBJ2-1	TGTGCCAGCAGCCTCACCCGGGGTAGGCGCAATGAGCAGTTCTTC	CASSLTRGRRNEQFF
TRBD1	TRBV15	few	TRBJ2-7	TGTGCCACCAGCTTATCCGGGACAGTCTCCTACGAGCAGTACTTC	CATSLSGTVSYEQYF
NA	TRBV9	NA	TRBJ2-2	TGTGCCAGCAGCGATCAGGGACTTTACACCGGGGAGCTGTTTTTT	CASSDQGLYTGELFF
TRBD1	TRBV10-3	many	TRBJ1-1	TGTGCCATCAGTGAATCCCCGGACAGGGGCACTGAAGCTTTCTTT	CAISESPDRGTEAFF
TRBD2	TRBV6-2/TRBV6-3	many	TRBJ2-1	TGTGCCAGCAGAATAGCGGGCGAAACCTACAATGAGCAGTTCTTC	CASRIAGETYNEQFF
NA	TRBV19	many	TRBJ2-3	TGTGCCAGTAGTACTGAAGTTACAGGAAGAACAGATACGCAGTATTTT	CASSTEVTGRTDTQYF
NA	TRBV3-1	many	TRBJ1-4	TGTGCCAGCAGCCCATGGCAGGGGAGGGAAAAACTGTTTTTT	CASSPWQGREKLFF
TRBD1	TRBV20-1	NA	TRBJ1-2	TGCAGTGCTACGGACAGGTTCTATGGCTACACCTTC	CSATDRFYGYTF
NA	TRBV19	NA	TRBJ2-1	TGTGCCACCCCGATGGGACTCTGCTACAATGAGCAGTTCTTC	CATPMGLCYNEQFF
NA	TRBV24-1	many	TRBJ1-1	TGTGCCACCAAACGGGACACTGAAGCTTTCTTT	CATKRDTEAFF
TRBD2	TRBV29-1	few	TRBJ2-1	TGCAGCGTTTGGAGAGAGGGAGGGCGGAATGAGCAGTTCTTC	CSVWREGGRNEQFF
NA	TRBV6-5	many	TRBJ1-6	TGTGCCAGCAGTTACATGGATTCACCCCTCCACTTT	CASSYMDSPLHF
NA	TRBV7-2	many	TRBJ2-5	TGTGCCAGCAGCTCTCCGCCCGGGGACCTGTGGGAAGAGACCCAGTACTTC	CASSSPPGDLWEETQYF
TRBD1	TRBV6-2/TRBV6-3	many	TRBJ2-7	TGTACCAGCAGTGGACCGGGACAGAGCTCCTACGAGCAGTACTTC	CTSSGPGQSSYEQYF
TRBD2	TRBV3-1	many	TRBJ2-5	TGTGCCAGCAGCCGCGGGACTAACCAAGAGACCCAGTACTTC	CASSRGTNQETQYF
NA	TRBV7-9	many	TRBJ2-3	TGTGCCAGCAGCTTAGTCCCGCGGGTCACAGATACGCAGTATTTT	CASSLVPRVTDTQYF
NA	TRBV5-1	many	TRBJ1-2	TGCGCCAGCAGCCCTGGTAGTTTAGGCAGGCTTCACGGCTACACCTTC	CASSPGSLGRLHGYTF
NA	TRBV11-2	many	TRBJ1-4	TGTGCCAGCAGCTTAGTACGTGAAAAACTGTTTTTT	CASSLVREKLFF
TRBD2	TRBV12-3/TRBV12-4	NA	TRBJ2-1	TGTGCCAGCAGCCCAGCGGGAGGGGGGTACAATGAGCAGTTCTTC	CASSPAGGGYNEQFF
NA	TRBV4-1	few	TRBJ2-4	TGCGCCAGCAGCCAAACCCAGGCCTCGGAGGTCAAAAACATTCAGTACTTC	CASSQTQASEVKNIQYF
TRBD2	TRBV6-2/TRBV6-3	few	TRBJ2-5	TGTGCCAGCAGTTCCCCCAGGAGGGAGGGGGAGACCCAGTACTTC	CASSSPRREGETQYF
NA	TRBV4-2	NA	TRBJ2-3	TGTGCCAGCAGCCAAGATTATGACCTTACCCCGCAGCGTCCAGATACGCAGTATTTT	CASSQDYDLTPQRPDTQYF
TRBD2	TRBV7-9	many	TRBJ2-2	TGTGCCAGCAGACCTACATCCGGGACTAGCTTCACCGGGGAGCTGTTTTTT	CASRPTSGTSFTGELFF
TRBD2	TRBV28	many	TRBJ2-3	TGTGCCAGCACCGGGGGGGGGCTAGGACTTTCAGATACGCAGTATTTT	CASTGGGLGLSDTQYF
NA	TRBV3-1	many	TRBJ1-2	TGTGCCAGCAGCCAACGGTGGGGGTATGGCTACACCTTC	CASSQRWGYGYTF
NA	TRBV15	few	TRBJ2-3	TGTGCCACCAGCAATTATCTAGCTTTATCCACAGATACGCAGTATTTT	CATSNYLALSTDTQYF
TRBD2	TRBV29-1	NA	TRBJ2-1	TGCAGCGTTGAAGGGTCTTGGACTAGCCGGGGTGAGCAGTTCTTC	CSVEGSWTSRGEQFF
NA	TRBV6-2/TRBV6-3	many	TRBJ1-5	TGTGCCAGCAGTTACTGGCCGTATAGCAATCAGCCCCAGCATTTT	CASSYWPYSNQPQHF
NA	TRBV7-9	many	TRBJ2-7	TGTGCCAGCAGCCCTCATATCGCCTACGAGCAGTACTTC	CASSPHIAYEQYF
TRBD2	TRBV6-2/TRBV6-3	many	TRBJ2-1	TGTGCCAGCAGGCGACTAGCGGGTTACAATGAGCAGTTCTTC	CASRRLAGYNEQFF
NA	TRBV20-1	NA	TRBJ2-7	TGCAGTGCTAGTCGGCTGGTCAGGGGGGTCCACGAGCAGTACTTC	CSASRLVRGVHEQYF
TRBD2	TRBV3-1	many	TRBJ2-1	TGTGCCAGCAGCCCCCAGACTAGCGGGAGAAATGAGCAGTTCTTC	CASSPQTSGRNEQFF
TRBD2	TRBV6-1	many	TRBJ2-3	TGTGCCAGCAGTCGGACTAGCGGGAGAGTAGTGGTGTCAGATACGCAGTATTTT	CASSRTSGRVVVSDTQYF
TRBD2	TRBV6-4	NA	TRBJ2-4	TGTGCCAGCAGTCCAGCCCAAATAAGACTAGCGGGAGGCAGTGAAAACATTCAGTACTTC	CASSPAQIRLAGGSENIQYF
TRBD1	TRBV5-1	NA	TRBJ1-2	TGCGCCAGCAGCACCGGACAGGGGGCGCGGGGCTACACCTTC	CASSTGQGARGYTF
NA	TRBV24-1	many	TRBJ1-2	TGTGCCACCAGCCGGACTCCTGCGGGAGGCTACACCTTC	CATSRTPAGGYTF
NA	TRBV19	NA	TRBJ2-3	TGTGCCAGTGTCCCGAAGGACACAGATACGCAGTATTTT	CASVPKDTDTQYF
NA	TRBV20-1	few	TRBJ2-7	TGCAGTGCTAGAATTCCGCGGACTACCTCCTACGAGCAGTACTTC	CSARIPRTTSYEQYF
NA	TRBV18	NA	TRBJ2-7	TGTGCCAGCTCACCACCGGGCCTAAACTACGAGCAGTACTTC	CASSPPGLNYEQYF